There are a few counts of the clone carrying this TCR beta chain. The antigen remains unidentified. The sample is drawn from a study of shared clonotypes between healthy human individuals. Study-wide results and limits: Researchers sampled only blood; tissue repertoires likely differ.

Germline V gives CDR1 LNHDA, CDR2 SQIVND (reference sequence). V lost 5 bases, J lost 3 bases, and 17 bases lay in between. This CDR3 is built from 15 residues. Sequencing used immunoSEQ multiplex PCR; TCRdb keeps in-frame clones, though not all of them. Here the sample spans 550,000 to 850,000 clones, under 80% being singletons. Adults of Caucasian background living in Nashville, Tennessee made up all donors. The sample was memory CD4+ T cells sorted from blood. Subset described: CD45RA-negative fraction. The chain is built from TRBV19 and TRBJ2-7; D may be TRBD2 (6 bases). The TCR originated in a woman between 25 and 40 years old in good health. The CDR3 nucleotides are TGTGCCAGTAGTCGGTTATATAGCGGATACTACGAGCAGTACTTC. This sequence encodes CASSRLYSGYYEQYF.